Listed here is a single T cell receptor beta chain. CDR1 and CDR2 from the germline V gene are SNHLY and FYNNEI. The CDR3 loop spans 15 amino acids. Trimming shortened V by 1 base and J by 8 bases, and 17 bases separated the two germline ends. The data originate from a study of blood T cell repertoires in COVID-19. The data were produced by immunoSEQ multiplex PCR, yet TCRdb's version contains in-frame clones alone and is incomplete. The table has roughly 86,000 clones, around 80% seen once. The specimen was peripheral blood. The chain combines TRBV2 with TRBJ1-2; D possibly corresponds to TRBD1 (5 bases). The sequence came from a man in his forties or fifties who had recovered from COVID-19. The CDR3 bases are TGTGCCAGCAGTGAAGACCAACCAGGGACTTTCGGCTACACCTTC. Its translation: CASSEDQPGTFGYTF.